A single sample gave rise to the 17 T cell receptor beta chains below, sequenced in a study of cytomegalovirus exposure and HLA in healthy donors. A multiplex PCR was run with 60 Vbeta primers and 13 Jbeta primers. The data were produced by immunoSEQ multiplex PCR, yet TCRdb's version contains in-frame clones alone and is incomplete. Among fewer than 100,000 clones listed, around 80% were seen once. The sequenced material came from PBMCs. These receptors were taken from a male donor in good health and CMV-seropositive.

This chain uses TRBV7-2 with TRBJ2-5; 7 positions match TRBD1. Germline trimming cut 5 bases from V and 4 bases from J; bases unmatched to any gene: 7. CDR1 is SGHTA, CDR2 FQGNSA, per germline. The CDR3 runs 14 residues. The chain's CDR3 is CASSPRQGRETQYF. The CDR3 nucleotides are TGTGCCAGCAGCCCGCGACAGGGTCGAGAGACCCAGTACTTC. The full variable domain, its missing parts supplied by reference TRBV7-2 and TRBJ2-5, is GAGVSQSPSNKVTEKGKDVELRCDPISGHTALYWYRQSLGQGLEFLIYFQGNSAPDKSGLPSDRFSAERTGGSVSTLTIQRTQQEDSAVYLCASSPRQGRETQYFGPGTRLLVL.

This sequence joins TRBV2 and TRBJ2-1; a weak D match, TRBD1 (6 bases). V lost 9 bases, J lost 1 base, and 16 bases lay in between. The CDR3 spans 15 residues. Germline V gene lookup returns CDR1 SNHLY and CDR2 FYNNEI. CDR3 protein: CARSVTGNSYNEQFF. CDR3 in DNA: TGTGCCAGGAGCGTTACAGGGAATTCCTACAATGAGCAGTTCTTC.

The sample holds one count of this clone. The V and J genes are TRBV27 and TRBJ2-5; the match to TRBD2 covers 7 bases. Germline CDR1 is MNHEY and CDR2 is SMNVEV (reference sequence). The CDR3 is 14 amino acids. V was pared by 1 base and J by 4 bases, with 3 bases of the junction left unmatched. The CDR3 DNA is TGTGCCAGCAGTTTATACGGCGGGAGAGAGACCCAGTACTTC. Encoded protein: CASSLYGGRETQYF.

This clone was seen a handful of times. The chain is built from TRBV25-1 and TRBJ2-2; the match to TRBD1 covers 10 bases. Germline V lookup: CDR1 MGHDK, CDR2 SYGVNS. With 8 bases clipped from V and 6 bases from J, the junction kept 6 bases outside the gene matches. The CDR3 length is 14 residues. For the CDR3, the DNA is TGTGCCAGCCGACAGGGGGCGGAGGCCGGGGAGCTGTTTTTT. As protein: CASRQGAEAGELFF.

This clone was seen once. This chain connects TRBV29-1 to TRBJ1-4; D ambiguous. Trimming removed 6 bases from V and 4 bases from J, with 12 bases in between. The CDR3 is 13 residues long. Per the germline V gene, CDR1 is SQVTM and CDR2 is ANQGSEA. The CDR3 DNA sequence: TGCAGCGTAGCCGGACGGGGTAATGAAAAACTGTTTTTT. It specifies CSVAGRGNEKLFF.

This chain joins TRBV7-2 and TRBJ2-3; D unresolved. This CDR3 is built from 15 residues. CDR1 SGHTA and CDR2 FQGNSA come from the germline V gene. Trimming removed 4 bases at V and 0 bases at J, with 11 bases between. The CDR3 here is CASSWATDSTDTQYF. The CDR3 region has the DNA TGTGCCAGCAGCTGGGCAACGGATAGCACAGATACGCAGTATTTT.

J is TRBJ2-2 and V is TRBV2; D possibly corresponds to TRBD1 (6 bases). V was pared by 8 bases and J by 5 bases, with 18 bases between. Germline CDR1 and CDR2: SNHLY and FYNNEI. The CDR3 is made up of 15 amino acids. CDR3 DNA sequence: TGTGCCAGCTTACAGGGATCTGTGGGGACCGGGGAGCTGTTTTTT. This encodes CASLQGSVGTGELFF.

The chain combines TRBV5-1 with TRBJ1-1, with D unclear. The CDR3 totals 15 residues. Germline values: CDR1 SGHRS, CDR2 YFSETQ. Between the trimmed V and J ends, which lost 0 bases and 3 bases, there was a span of 12 bases. For the CDR3, the DNA is TGCGCCAGCAGCTTGGCCGTGGGCCTGGACACTGAAGCTTTCTTT. Amino acids: CASSLAVGLDTEAFF.

The CDR3 spells CASSVLPGANVLTF. The CDR3 nucleotides read TGTGCCAGCAGTGTACTTCCTGGGGCCAACGTCCTGACTTTC. The chain uses TRBV2 and TRBJ2-6; D unresolved. V was trimmed by 4 bases and J by 2 bases, leaving 6 bases between them. Germline CDR1 is SNHLY and CDR2 is FYNNEI. The CDR3 is 14 residues long.

The genes are TRBV7-9 and TRBJ1-1, with D tentatively TRBD1 (5 bases). The germline V and J ends were trimmed by 3 bases and 1 base, with 9 bases remaining between them. CDR3 length equals 14 residues. From germline, CDR1 is SEHNR and CDR2 FQNEAQ (reference sequence). The CDR3 coding sequence is TGTGCCAGCAGCTTGTCGGGGGGGAACACTGAAGCTTTCTTT. Translated: CASSLSGGNTEAFF.

This clone has a handful of counts. This chain uses TRBV30 with TRBJ2-7; 7 nucleotides match TRBD1. Germline V gene lookup returns CDR1 GTSNPN and CDR2 SVGIG (reference sequence). The junction had 4 bases not matched to a gene; V was cut back by 0 bases and J by 2 bases. The CDR3 spans 14 residues. This chain's CDR3 is CAWSVGQDPYEQYF. CDR3 sequence (DNA): TGTGCCTGGAGTGTCGGACAGGACCCCTACGAGCAGTACTTC.

To note about this clone: The same CDR3 arises from other DNA sequences in this sample as well. This rearrangement joins TRBV27 to TRBJ1-1; D remains unclear. Germline CDR1 and CDR2: MNHEY and SMNVEV (reference sequence). Between the trimmed V and J ends, which lost 3 bases and 1 base, there was a span of 6 bases. The CDR3 sequence is 13 residues long. The CDR3 is CASSFSGNTEAFF. The CDR3 region has the DNA TGTGCCAGCAGTTTTTCCGGGAACACTGAAGCTTTCTTT.

The chain recombines TRBV2 with TRBJ1-5; D gene uncertain. Germline lookup yields CDR1 SNHLY and CDR2 FYNNEI. The CDR3 loop spans 13 amino acids. The V and J ends lost 4 bases and 4 bases respectively, with 8 bases between them. CDR3 sequence (DNA): TGTGCCAGCAGTGTCGAGGGAAATCAGCCCCAGCATTTT. Its protein product is CASSVEGNQPQHF. Using reference TRBV2 and TRBJ1-5 for the parts outside the CDR3, the full variable domain is EPEVTQTPSHQVTQMGQEVILRCVPISNHLYFYWYRQILGQKVEFLVSFYNNEISEKSEIFDDQFSVERPDGSNFTLKIRSTKLEDSAMYFCASSVEGNQPQHFGDGTRLSIL.

CDR3 in amino acids: CASSLNQGAAGNTIYF. The CDR3 bases are TGTGCCAGCAGCTTAAATCAGGGGGCCGCTGGAAACACCATATATTTT. The chain carries TRBV7-9 and TRBJ1-3; 8 bases fit TRBD1. Unmatched junction bases numbered 5, after V lost 2 bases and J lost 2 bases. The germline gives CDR1 SEHNR, CDR2 FQNEAQ (reference sequence). CDR3 length: 16 residues.

The chain joins TRBV28 to TRBJ1-6; D perhaps matches TRBD1 (5 bases). Germline V CDR1 and CDR2: MDHEN, SYDVKM. Trimming took off 8 bases at V and 4 bases at J, with 9 bases between the two ends. The CDR3 totals 13 residues. In nucleotides, the CDR3 is TGTGCCAGCCGGGGGGGGTATAATTCACCCCTCCACTTT. Protein: CASRGGYNSPLHF.

The CDR3 DNA sequence: TGTGCCAGCAGTGAAGCGCTTGAGCCCTCTGGAAACACCATATATTTT. It translates to CASSEALEPSGNTIYF. The J gene is TRBJ1-3, the V gene TRBV6-1; unclear D gene. Between the trimmed V and J ends, which lost 0 bases and 0 bases, there was a span of 9 bases. Germline-derived CDR1 and CDR2 are MNHNS and SASEGT. The CDR3 totals 16 residues.

This chain connects TRBV4-2 to TRBJ2-7; a weak D match, TRBD1 (5 bases). CDR1 is LGHNA, CDR2 YNFKEQ, per germline. This CDR3 region has 13 residues. V lost 5 bases and J 1 base, leaving 9 bases between the germline ends. The CDR3 reads CASSGRASYEQYF. In DNA form, the CDR3 reads TGTGCCAGCAGCGGCAGGGCTTCCTACGAGCAGTACTTC.